The T cell receptor beta chain described here comes from a study of blood T cell repertoires in COVID-19. Study at large: COVID-19 samples collected from the United States, Italy and Spain covered acute and convalescent phases. PBMCs, B-cell-depleted T cells, or T cells were the source of the cDNA or gDNA that made up the material.

The CDR3 loop spans 14 amino acids. The ends were cut back, 3 bases at V and 8 bases at J, with 13 bases in the middle. Germline V gives CDR1 KGHDR, CDR2 SFDVKD. In the source study's methods: Reference gene primer amplification in the assay estimated nucleated cell counts. Sequencing was performed with immunoSEQ multiplex PCR; in TCRdb, only in-frame clones are kept and a portion is missing. V and J calls and clone size are those listed in that table; D and trimming were worked out from the DNA. The sample has hundreds of thousands of clones, around 82% seen once. The chain combines TRBV24-1 with TRBJ2-1; TRBD1 is a possible D gene (5 bases). Specimen: peripheral blood. This TCR came from a woman in her 40s with active or convalescent COVID-19. The CDR3 protein is CATSDRAGLDEQFF. The CDR3 nucleotides read TGTGCCACCAGTGATCGGGCAGGGCTGGATGAGCAGTTCTTC.